These T cell receptor beta chains were read from a single sample in a study of breast tumors, draining lymph nodes, adjacent tissues. TCRdb passed the multiplex PCR reads through MiXCR, listing each CDR3 protein once. The sample has fewer than 200,000 distinct CDR3 sequences, approximately 30% seen once. Sequencing was done on a sample of axillary lymph node tissue. These receptors all stem from a female donor with breast cancer. Some clones in this sample may be carry-over from other donors' samples. Both conserved end residues are part of each CDR3. The D gene is left open where the match is weak. Size values are once, few and many counts, or a class for expanded clones, and some rows have none.

v_call	j_call	d_call	clone_size	cdr3_length	cdr3_aa	cdr3_nt
TRBV20-1	TRBJ2-2	.	many	13	CSAPDRNTGELFF	TGCAGTGCACCTGACAGAAACACCGGGGAGCTGTTTTTT
TRBV20-1	TRBJ1-1	.	.	14	CSAREGGANTEAFF	TGCAGTGCTAGAGAGGGGGGAGCGAACACTGAAGCTTTCTTT
TRBV7-9	TRBJ2-7	TRBD2	many	14	CASSLSLAGGEQYF	TGTGCCAGCAGCTTGAGCCTAGCGGGAGGCGAGCAGTACTTC
TRBV7-9	TRBJ2-7	TRBD2	many	13	CASAGGRSYEQYF	TGTGCCAGTGCGGGGGGCCGATCCTACGAGCAGTACTTC
TRBV6-1	TRBJ1-2	.	many	14	CASSEPGQTYGYTF	TGTGCCAGCAGTGAACCGGGACAAACCTATGGCTACACCTTC
TRBV19	TRBJ2-2	TRBD2	.	18	CASSLGLAGRLNTGELFF	TGTGCCAGTAGTTTGGGACTAGCAGGAAGATTGAACACCGGGGAGCTGTTTTTT
TRBV7-2	TRBJ2-3	.	once	15	CASSLGFGSTDTQYF	TGTGCCAGCAGCTTAGGGTTTGGGAGCACAGATACGCAGTATTTT
TRBV28	TRBJ2-7	TRBD1	few	14	CASTKQGARYEQYF	TGTGCCAGCACCAAACAGGGGGCGAGGTACGAGCAGTACTTC
TRBV18	TRBJ1-5	.	many	16	CASSPPGGNSNQPQHF	TGTGCCAGCTCACCACCGGGCGGGAATAGCAATCAGCCCCAGCATTTT
TRBV10-3	TRBJ1-1	TRBD1	many	12	CASGTANTEAFF	TGTGCCAGTGGGACAGCGAACACTGAAGCTTTCTTT
TRBV20-1	TRBJ2-7	.	.	14	CSVGGGNTHHEQYF	TGCAGTGTTGGTGGGGGCAACACCCACCACGAGCAGTACTTC
TRBV6-1	TRBJ2-7	TRBD1	many	14	CASSVGNRGRVQYF	TGTGCCAGCAGTGTCGGGAACAGGGGAAGGGTGCAGTACTTC
TRBV3-1	TRBJ2-5	.	.	11	CASSQESRRYF	TGCGCCAGCAGCCAAGAGAGCCGGCGGTACTTC
TRBV10-3	TRBJ2-3	TRBD1	many	16	CAISKGAGGGTDTQYF	TGTGCCATCAGTAAAGGGGCAGGGGGCGGCACAGATACGCAGTATTTT
TRBV6-5	TRBJ2-2	.	.	15	CTSRSALVNTGELFF	TGTACCAGCAGGTCGGCACTGGTGAACACCGGGGAGCTGTTTTTT
TRBV20-1	TRBJ2-5	.	many	11	CSRTDQETQYF	TGCAGTAGGACAGACCAAGAGACCCAGTACTTC
TRBV7-9	TRBJ1-2	.	many	13	CASSLGQALGYTF	TGTGCCAGCAGCTTAGGGCAGGCTCTGGGCTACACCTTC
TRBV2	TRBJ1-4	TRBD1	.	14	CASSADRGNEKIFF	TGTGCCAGCAGCGCGGACAGGGGTAATGAAAAAATTTTTTTT